The rows below give T cell receptor beta chains drawn from one sample of a study of monozygotic twins with inflammatory bowel disease. From the 5' RACE reads, TCRdb lists one entry per CDR3 protein and no DNA. This listing includes 400,000 to 500,000 distinct CDR3 sequences. The source material was blood. The receptors here all came from a human donor with ulcerative colitis or Crohn's disease, or a healthy co-twin of an affected twin (not recorded which). The CDR3 runs from the conserved cysteine through the conserved F or W.

TRBJ2-1,TRBV5-1,CASSLALASGEQFF
TRBJ1-1,TRBV6-2/TRBV6-3,CASSWTGGPKMNTEAFF
TRBJ2-3,TRBV2,CASSSSGLSSTDTQYF
TRBJ2-3,TRBV4-1,CASSQLASGSTDTQYF
TRBJ2-7,TRBV25-1,CASSERRPGEQYF
TRBJ2-7,TRBV29-1,CSVEGLAGGRYEQYF
TRBJ1-1,TRBV7-9,CASRYTTGYTEAFF
TRBJ2-1,TRBV7-9,CASSSSGGASNEQFF
TRBJ2-1,TRBV9,CASSVRRTSGREQFF
TRBJ2-4,TRBV3-1,CASSPLGGSGNIQYF
TRBJ2-3,TRBV7-2,CASSPLAGPTDTQYF
TRBJ1-1,TRBV5-6,CASSISGHKNTEAFF
TRBJ2-7,TRBV27,CASTSVAGSHHEQYF
TRBJ2-3,TRBV30,CAWSVRGGGTDTQYF
TRBJ2-2,TRBV7-6,CASSLTPILQSNTGELFF
TRBJ2-7,TRBV12-3/TRBV12-4,CASSLYGSSYEQYF
TRBJ2-5,TRBV27,CASSTQRGTQYF
TRBJ2-7,TRBV27,CASGIRLAGHYEQYF
TRBJ2-2,TRBV4-3,CASSQDALAGNTLTGELFF
TRBJ2-4,TRBV6-2/TRBV6-3,CASSYGLVRNIQYF
TRBJ2-2,TRBV7-6,CASSLLRLGQVGTGELFF
TRBJ2-3,TRBV19,CASSIPKSGTSGTDTQYF
TRBJ2-2,TRBV3-1,CASSPHPSANTGELFF
TRBJ2-5,TRBV4-1,CASSRIGIPGKETQYF
TRBJ2-3,TRBV28,CASSPITAGTSLSTDTQYF
TRBJ2-3,TRBV30,CAWSIQAGRTDTQYF
TRBJ2-2,TRBV29-1,CSVIGTGYAGELFF
TRBJ2-2,TRBV12-3/TRBV12-4,CASKQSRADTGELFF
TRBJ2-2,TRBV7-2,CASSSHSGTTTGELFF
TRBJ2-3,TRBV7-3,CASSRELPDTQYF
TRBJ2-3,TRBV5-4,CASSRAPKQGLGTDTQYF
TRBJ2-2,TRBV28,CASRPQLGVVVELFF
TRBJ1-1,TRBV11-2,CASSLGRTTEAFF
TRBJ2-1,TRBV28,CASAPRGEREGEQFF
TRBJ2-5,TRBV27,CASSLGGLKGETQYF